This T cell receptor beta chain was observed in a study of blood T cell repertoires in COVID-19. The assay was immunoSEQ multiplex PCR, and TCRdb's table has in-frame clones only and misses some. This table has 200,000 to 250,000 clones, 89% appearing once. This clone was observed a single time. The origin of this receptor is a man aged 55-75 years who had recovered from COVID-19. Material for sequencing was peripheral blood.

DNA of the CDR3: TGTGCCAGCAGCTCGACCAGGGGGCAGAATGAAAAACTGTTTTTT. Translating it yields CASSSTRGQNEKLFF. The chain uses TRBV5-4 and TRBJ1-4; 8 bases map to TRBD1. V lost 3 bases, J lost 5 bases, and 6 bases stayed unmatched. This CDR3 is built from 15 residues. The germline V gene encodes CDR1 SGHNT and CDR2 YYREEE (reference sequence).